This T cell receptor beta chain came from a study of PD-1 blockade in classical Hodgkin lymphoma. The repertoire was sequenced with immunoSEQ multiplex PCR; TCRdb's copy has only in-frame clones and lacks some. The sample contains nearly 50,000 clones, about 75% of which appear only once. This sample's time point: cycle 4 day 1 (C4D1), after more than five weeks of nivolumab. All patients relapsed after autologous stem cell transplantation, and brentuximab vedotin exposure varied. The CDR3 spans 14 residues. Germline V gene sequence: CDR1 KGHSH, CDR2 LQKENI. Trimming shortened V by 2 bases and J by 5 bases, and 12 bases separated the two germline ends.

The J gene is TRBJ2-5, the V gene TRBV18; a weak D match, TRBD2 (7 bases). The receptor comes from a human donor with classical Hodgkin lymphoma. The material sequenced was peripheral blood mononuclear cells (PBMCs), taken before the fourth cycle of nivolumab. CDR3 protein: CASSPTGGDETQYF. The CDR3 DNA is TGTGCCAGCTCACCAACGGGGGGCGACGAGACCCAGTACTTC.